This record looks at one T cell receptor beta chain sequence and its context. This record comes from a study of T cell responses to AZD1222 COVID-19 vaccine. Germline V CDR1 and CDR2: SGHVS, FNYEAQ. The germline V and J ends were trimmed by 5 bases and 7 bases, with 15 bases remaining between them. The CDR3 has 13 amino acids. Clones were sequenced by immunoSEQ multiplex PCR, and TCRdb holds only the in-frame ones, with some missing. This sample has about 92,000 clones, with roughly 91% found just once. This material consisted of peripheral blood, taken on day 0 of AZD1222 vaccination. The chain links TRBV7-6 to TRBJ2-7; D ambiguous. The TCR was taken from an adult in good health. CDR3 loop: CASSPDSWGEQYF. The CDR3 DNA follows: TGTGCCAGCAGCCCTGACTCGTGGGGTGAGCAGTACTTC.